Following are 32 T cell receptor beta chains from one sample sequenced in a study of Graves' ophthalmopathy and Graves' hyperthyroidism. For repertoire sequencing, the TCR beta CDR3 regions were amplified from RNA transcripts. Amplification began with first-round RT-PCR using HTBI primers, then second-round multiplex PCR was performed. MiXCR was run by TCRdb on the multiplex PCR reads, yielding one entry per CDR3 protein. The sample records about 550,000 distinct CDR3 sequences, roughly 40% being singletons. Sequences were obtained from peripheral blood or thyroid tissue (not recorded which). The receptors here all came from an adult man with Graves' hyperthyroidism.

This clonotype was counted many times. The rearrangement joins TRBV5-6 to TRBJ1-5, with 7 bases that match TRBD1. Germline values: CDR1 SGHDT, CDR2 YYEEEE. There are 16 residues in the CDR3. V dropped 0 bases and J dropped 0; count of bases not matched to a gene: 3. Here the CDR3 DNA reads TGTGCCAGCAGCTTGGGGGGACAGAGTAGCAATCAGCCCCAGCATTTT. Translated, it gives CASSLGGQSSNQPQHF.

The V and J genes are TRBV7-3 and TRBJ1-5, with no clear D. Trimming removed 6 bases from V and 11 bases from J, with 14 bases in between. CDR3 length equals 12 residues. Germline V gene lookup returns CDR1 SGHTA and CDR2 FQGTGA. The CDR3 bases are TGTGCCAGCAGTGGCGCTAGCGGTTCCCAGCATTTT. Its translation: CASSGASGSQHF.

The J gene is TRBJ1-1, the V gene TRBV11-2; TRBD1 might be the D (5 bases). Looked up from germline, CDR1 is SGHAT and CDR2 is FQNNGV. The V and J ends lost 0 bases and 6 bases respectively, with 11 bases between them. CDR3 length: 14 residues. CDR3 in DNA: TGTGCCAGCAGCTTAGATTCGGGACGGCCTGAAGCTTTCTTT. This encodes CASSLDSGRPEAFF.

The genes are TRBV2 and TRBJ2-7; 10 bases are a match to TRBD1. Germline assignment: CDR1 SNHLY and CDR2 FYNNEI. Germline trimming cut 5 bases from V and 4 bases from J; bases unmatched to any gene: 8. This CDR3 is 15 amino acids long. CDR3 residues: CASSSDRGQKYEQYF. DNA of the CDR3: TGTGCCAGCAGTTCCGACAGGGGGCAGAAATACGAGCAGTACTTC.

This clonotype was detected many times. Here the CDR3 reads CASSHEGGRANVLTF. In nucleotides, the CDR3 is TGTGCCAGCAGCCACGAGGGGGGGAGGGCCAACGTCCTGACTTTC. The genes are TRBV14 and TRBJ2-6, with D perhaps TRBD2 (7 bases). This CDR3 has 15 residues. Germline V lookup: CDR1 SGHDN, CDR2 FVKESK. With 3 bases removed from V and 5 bases from J, the gap between germline ends came to 11 bases.

In its sample, this clonotype was seen many times. J is TRBJ2-5 and V is TRBV9; D unclear. Trimming took 0 bases from V and 5 from J, leaving 11 bases between them. This CDR3 is 14 amino acids long. CDR1 SGDLS and CDR2 YYNGEE come from the germline V gene. DNA for the CDR3: TGTGCCAGCAGCGTAGGAAGTAGCTTGGAGACCCAGTACTTC. This codes for CASSVGSSLETQYF. Based on the CDR3 plus reference TRBV9 and TRBJ2-5, the full variable domain is DSGVTQTPKHLITATGQRVTLRCSPRSGDLSVYWYQQSLDQGLQFLIQYYNGEERAKGNILERFSAQQFPDLHSELNLSSLELGDSALYFCASSVGSSLETQYFGPGTRLLVL.

The chain carries TRBV15 and TRBJ1-6; 10 nucleotides align to TRBD1. The CDR3 length is 17 residues. V shed 0 bases, J shed 9 bases, and the junction held 8 bases outside the gene matches. CDR1 is LNHNV, CDR2 YYDKDF, per germline (reference sequence). CDR3 nucleotides: TGTGCCACCAGCAGAGATGGCGGGACAGGGGTGAGTTCACCCCTCCACTTT. This translates into CATSRDGGTGVSSPLHF.

The genes are TRBV19 and TRBJ2-2; D possibly matches TRBD1 or TRBD2 (6 bases each). The germline CDR1 and CDR2 sequences are LNHDA and SQIVND (reference sequence). The V and J ends lost 5 bases and 6 bases respectively, with 13 bases between them. The CDR3 has 14 amino acids. CDR3 amino acids: CASSPGASSGELFF. In nucleotides, the CDR3 is TGTGCCAGTAGTCCGGGGGCCAGCTCCGGGGAGCTGTTTTTT.

This CDR3 is CSVEDQGHGYTF. Here the CDR3 DNA reads TGCAGCGTTGAAGATCAGGGCCATGGCTACACCTTC. The chain links TRBV29-1 to TRBJ1-2, with D perhaps matching TRBD1 (5 bases). CDR3 size: 12 residues. Trimming removed 0 bases from V and 6 bases from J, with 8 bases in between. The germline V gene encodes CDR1 SQVTM and CDR2 ANQGSEA.

The sample holds many counts of this clonotype. The V and J genes are TRBV2 and TRBJ1-2, with D possibly being TRBD1 (5 bases). The ends were cut back, 8 bases at V and 8 bases at J, with 12 bases in the middle. The CDR3 is 11 residues long. Per germline, CDR1 SNHLY and CDR2 FYNNEI. The CDR3 protein is CASAQGVGYTF. The CDR3 DNA reads TGTGCCAGCGCGCAGGGAGTCGGCTACACCTTC.

The V gene is TRBV9, the J gene TRBJ1-4, with TRBD1 matching 7 bases. The CDR3 length is 14 residues. Per germline, CDR1 SGDLS and CDR2 YYNGEE. V shed 4 bases and J 10 bases; nucleotides not matched to a gene: 10. For the CDR3, the DNA is TGTGCCAGCAGCCCTAACAGGGGCGGAGTAAAACTGTTTTTT. Its protein product is CASSPNRGGVKLFF.

In this sample, this clonotype turned up many times. The chain combines TRBV5-1 with TRBJ2-7, with 9 bases that match TRBD1. Germline trimming cut 2 bases from V and 6 bases from J; bases unmatched to any gene: 12. CDR3 length equals 16 residues. Germline V gene data show CDR1 as SGHRS and CDR2 as YFSETQ. This chain's CDR3 is CASSLAPGQGSSEQYF. Here the CDR3 DNA reads TGCGCCAGCAGCTTAGCGCCGGGACAGGGATCGTCCGAGCAGTACTTC.

This clonotype was counted a single time. The genes are TRBV20-1 and TRBJ2-7; TRBD1 matches at 11 bases. The trim removed 6 bases at V and 3 bases at J, leaving 13 bases unmatched. Germline values: CDR1 DFQATT, CDR2 SNEGSKA (reference sequence). This CDR3 has 16 residues. CDR3 amino acids: CSASSFRDRGDYEQYF. CDR3 sequence (DNA): TGCAGTGCCAGCAGCTTCCGGGACAGGGGGGACTACGAGCAGTACTTC.

This clonotype occurred once. V is TRBV7-9 and J is TRBJ2-7; 8 bases line up with TRBD1. V trimming: 1 base; J trimming: 3 bases; junction bases outside the gene matches: 11. The CDR3 extends over 17 amino acids. Germline assignment: CDR1 SEHNR and CDR2 FQNEAQ (reference sequence). The chain's CDR3 is CASSLVGSPGQGYEQYF. The CDR3 DNA follows: TGTGCCAGCAGCTTAGTGGGTTCTCCCGGACAGGGCTACGAGCAGTACTTC.

The chain links TRBV29-1 to TRBJ1-5; possible D gene TRBD1, 5 bases. The CDR3 has 12 amino acids. Germline CDR1 and CDR2: SQVTM and ANQGSEA. Trimming removed 7 bases from V and 1 base from J, with 8 bases in between. This CDR3 reads CSAAGSNQPQHF. The CDR3 coding sequence is TGCAGCGCCGCAGGGAGCAATCAGCCCCAGCATTTT.

This clonotype was counted many times. The rearrangement links TRBV20-1 to TRBJ1-6, with 7 bases aligning to TRBD1. The CDR3 loop spans 15 amino acids. The germline V gene encodes CDR1 DFQATT and CDR2 SNEGSKA (reference sequence). With 4 bases clipped from V and 7 bases from J, the junction kept 10 bases outside the gene matches. The CDR3 here is CSAIRAGQPNSPLHF. For the CDR3, the DNA is TGCAGTGCTATACGGGCGGGACAGCCGAATTCACCCCTCCACTTT.

V gene TRBV4-1 combines with J gene TRBJ1-1; D not resolved. CDR1 is MGHRA, CDR2 YSYEKL, per germline. V was clipped by 1 base and J by 7 bases, with 7 bases between them. The CDR3 has 12 residues. CDR3 amino acids: CASSQVGIEAFF. The CDR3 DNA is TGCGCCAGCAGCCAAGTTGGCATTGAAGCTTTCTTT.

At least ten counts were recorded for this clonotype. The gene calls are TRBV5-4 and TRBJ2-7, with 11 bases aligning to TRBD2. CDR1 and CDR2 from the germline V gene are SGHNT and YYREEE (reference sequence). V gave up 4 bases and J gave up 3 bases; unmatched junction bases: 6. The CDR3 totals 15 residues. As DNA, the CDR3 is TGTGCCAGCAGCATTAGCGGGAGGGTCCGCTACGAGCAGTACTTC. Translated, it gives CASSISGRVRYEQYF.

This clonotype was counted a few times. This sequence joins TRBV19 and TRBJ2-7; 7 bases map to TRBD1. The CDR3 has 16 residues. V lost 9 bases, J lost 4 bases, and 18 bases stayed unmatched. From germline, CDR1 is LNHDA and CDR2 SQIVND (reference sequence). CDR3 amino acids: CASYAVPGGYGYEQYF. The CDR3, as DNA: TGTGCCAGCTATGCGGTCCCAGGGGGATATGGTTACGAGCAGTACTTC. The variable domain in full, with the rest retrieved from reference TRBV19 and TRBJ2-7, is DGGITQSPKYLFRKEGQNVTLSCEQNLNHDAMYWYRQDPGQGLRLIYYSQIVNDFQKGDIAEGYSVSREKKESFPLTVTSAQKNPTAFYLCASYAVPGGYGYEQYFGPGTRLTVT.

This clonotype was detected a few times. The gene calls are TRBV28 and TRBJ1-4; TRBD1 matches 11 bases. Germline CDR1 reads MDHEN; CDR2 reads SYDVKM. V shed 3 bases, J shed 14 bases, and the junction held 17 bases outside the gene matches. The CDR3 has 17 residues. The CDR3 nucleotides read TGTGCCAGCAGTTTTGGGGGACAGGGGGTGCGGCCGGGGTTGCTGTTTTTT. Its translation is CASSFGGQGVRPGLLFF.

The table lists this clonotype with a few counts. The chain is built from TRBV19 and TRBJ1-5; 7 nucleotides agree with TRBD1. The V segment lost 6 bases and the J segment 5 bases; nucleotides outside the gene matches: 7. This CDR3 has 14 amino acids. CDR1 and CDR2 (germline): LNHDA, SQIVND (reference sequence). The CDR3 protein is CASSHRQGHQPQHF. CDR3 in DNA: TGTGCCAGTAGCCACAGACAGGGTCATCAGCCCCAGCATTTT. Variable domain in full (rest from reference TRBV19 and TRBJ1-5): DGGITQSPKYLFRKEGQNVTLSCEQNLNHDAMYWYRQDPGQGLRLIYYSQIVNDFQKGDIAEGYSVSREKKESFPLTVTSAQKNPTAFYLCASSHRQGHQPQHFGDGTRLSIL.

This clonotype was seen more than once but under ten times. The rearrangement joins TRBV4-1 to TRBJ2-2; 8 positions agree with TRBD1. The CDR3 length is 14 residues. Germline V lookup: CDR1 MGHRA, CDR2 YSYEKL. The V segment lost 4 bases and the J segment 6 bases; nucleotides outside the gene matches: 4. CDR3 bases: TGCGCCAGCAGCCCTATACAGGGGGCCGGGGAGCTGTTTTTT. Translation: CASSPIQGAGELFF.

The sample holds many counts of this clonotype. The CDR3 spells CATRPDYGYTF. The CDR3 DNA reads TGTGCCACCCGACCTGACTATGGCTACACCTTC. The chain joins TRBV6-1 to TRBJ1-2, with D unclear. Germline CDR1 and CDR2: MNHNS and SASEGT. V lost 10 bases and J 3 bases, leaving 9 bases between the germline ends. CDR3 length equals 11 residues.

On this clonotype: The missing conserved phenylalanine or tryptophan at the end of this CDR3 makes a read error likely. The chain uses TRBV28 and TRBJ2-7, with 9 nucleotides matching TRBD1. Germline trimming cut 3 bases from V and 6 bases from J; bases unmatched to any gene: 12. The CDR3 loop spans 16 amino acids. Germline loops: CDR1 MDHEN, CDR2 SYDVKM. As DNA, the CDR3 is TGTGCCAGCAGTTTGTCGACCGGGACAGGGTACTCCGAGCAGTACCTC. Its translation: CASSLSTGTGYSEQYL.

This clonotype was picked up a small number of times. V gene TRBV9 combines with J gene TRBJ1-2; 7 bases align to TRBD1. Trimming cost V 4 bases and J 7 bases; bases outside gene matches: 4. The CDR3 has 12 amino acids. Looked up from germline, CDR1 is SGDLS and CDR2 is YYNGEE. The DNA for the CDR3 is TGTGCCAGCAGCTCCAACAGGGGTGGCTACACCTTC. Translation: CASSSNRGGYTF.

This clonotype was detected ten times or more. This rearrangement joins TRBV7-8 to TRBJ1-4, with D possibly TRBD1 on 5 matching bases. CDR3 length equals 17 residues. Germline V CDR1 and CDR2: SGHVS, FQNEAQ. V lost 5 bases and J lost 7, with 23 bases in between. The CDR3 reads CASSRIASEGLGEKLFF. CDR3 coding DNA: TGTGCCAGCAGCCGAATCGCCTCCGAGGGGCTAGGTGAAAAACTGTTTTTT.

V and J are TRBV10-1 and TRBJ1-3, with D possibly being TRBD1 (6 bases). Per germline, CDR1 WNHNN and CDR2 SYGVQD (reference sequence). V shed 0 bases and J shed 2 bases, with 8 bases lying between them. The CDR3 contains 15 residues. CDR3 bases: TGCGCCAGCAGTGAGTCAAAGGGGGCTGGAAACACCATATATTTT. Amino acid sequence: CASSESKGAGNTIYF.

This clonotype was detected ten times or more. The V call is TRBV4-2, the J call TRBJ1-5; D is unresolved. V lost 0 bases, J lost 4 bases, and 10 bases lay in between. Germline CDR1 reads LGHNA; CDR2 reads YNFKEQ. The CDR3 is made up of 15 amino acids. The CDR3 is CASSQDRTANQPQHF. The CDR3, as DNA: TGTGCCAGCAGCCAAGATAGGACGGCGAATCAGCCCCAGCATTTT.

This clonotype has a count of ten or more. This chain links TRBV5-1 with TRBJ1-2; no clear D gene. The CDR3 totals 13 residues. Between the trimmed V and J ends, which lost 0 bases and 4 bases, there was a span of 7 bases. CDR1 is SGHRS and CDR2 is YFSETQ in the germline V gene. The CDR3 DNA reads as TGCGCCAGCAGCTTGGGGACCAGCTATGGCTACACCTTC. It encodes CASSLGTSYGYTF.

V usage is TRBV7-9 and J usage is TRBJ2-7; the match to TRBD2 covers 8 bases. CDR3 length: 18 amino acids. CDR1 and CDR2 from the germline V gene are SEHNR and FQNEAQ (reference sequence). With V trimmed by 2 bases and J by 1 base, 13 bases remained unmatched. CDR3 loop: CASSLLAVAGMESYEQYF. The CDR3 nucleotides read TGTGCCAGCAGCTTACTTGCGGTAGCGGGAATGGAGTCCTACGAGCAGTACTTC.

The chain uses TRBV7-8 and TRBJ2-5, with D hard to call. The CDR3 consists of 13 residues. V lost 5 bases, J lost 3 bases, and 10 bases lay in between. Germline CDR1 SGHVS, CDR2 FQNEAQ. CDR3 DNA: TGTGCCAGCAGCCCCCATGGGGAAGAGACCCAGTACTTC. Translation gives CASSPHGEETQYF. The full variable domain, completed using reference TRBV7-8 and TRBJ2-5, is GAGVSQSPRYKVAKRGQDVALRCDPISGHVSLFWYQQALGQGPEFLTYFQNEAQLDKSGLPSDRFFAERPEGSVSTLKIQRTQQEDSAVYLCASSPHGEETQYFGPGTRLLVL.

This sequence joins TRBV28 and TRBJ1-2; 10 nucleotides align to TRBD1. Trimming cost V 4 bases and J 6 bases; bases outside gene matches: 11. Germline loops: CDR1 MDHEN, CDR2 SYDVKM. The CDR3 length is 16 residues. CDR3 DNA: TGTGCCAGCAGTTCGACAGGGGGCGGAGGGCCTGATGGCTACACCTTC. It translates to CASSSTGGGGPDGYTF.